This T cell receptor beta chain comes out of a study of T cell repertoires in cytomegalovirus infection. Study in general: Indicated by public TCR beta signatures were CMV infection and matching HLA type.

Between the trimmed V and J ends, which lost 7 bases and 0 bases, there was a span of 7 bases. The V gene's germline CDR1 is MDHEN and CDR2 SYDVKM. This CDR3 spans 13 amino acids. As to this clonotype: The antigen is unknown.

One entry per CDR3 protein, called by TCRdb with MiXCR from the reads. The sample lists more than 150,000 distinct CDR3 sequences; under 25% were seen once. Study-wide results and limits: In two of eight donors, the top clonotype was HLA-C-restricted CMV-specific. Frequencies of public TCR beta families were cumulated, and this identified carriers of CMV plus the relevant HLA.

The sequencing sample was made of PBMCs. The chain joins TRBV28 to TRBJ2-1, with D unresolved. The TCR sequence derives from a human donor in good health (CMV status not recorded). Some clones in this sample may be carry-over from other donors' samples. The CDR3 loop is CASINFSYNEQFF. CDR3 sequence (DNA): TGTGCCAGCATCAACTTCTCCTACAATGAGCAGTTCTTC.